The T cell receptor beta chain under discussion was sequenced for a study of blood T cell repertoires in COVID-19. For the study at large: The origin of the acute and convalescent COVID-19 samples was the United States, Italy and Spain. PBMCs, B-cell-depleted T cells, or T cells were the source of the cDNA or gDNA that made up the material.

CDR3 length: 15 amino acids. V was cut by 1 base and J by 7 bases, with 17 bases left in between. From germline, CDR1 is SGHKS and CDR2 YYEKEE (reference sequence). This clone was seen a handful of times. Original processing methods: Amplification of reference gene primers provided the estimated nucleated cell counts. Profiled with immunoSEQ multiplex PCR; TCRdb holds only in-frame clones, not every one. V and J calls and clone size come straight from that table; D and trimming were deduced from the DNA. The table records roughly 77,000 clones, 79% of them present only once. The V call is TRBV5-5, the J call TRBJ1-1, with D unclear. Specimen: peripheral blood. This receptor was obtained from a man in his fifties or sixties with active or convalescent COVID-19. The CDR3 DNA reads as TGTGCCAGCAGCTTGTATCAGTCAAGTATGATTGAAGCTTTCTTT. This sequence encodes CASSLYQSSMIEAFF.